These T cell receptor beta chains were read from a single sample in a study of beta chain features in type 1 diabetes. Sequencing used immunoSEQ multiplex PCR; TCRdb keeps in-frame clones, though not all of them. This repertoire shows around 430,000 clones, roughly 30% found once; its top ten account for 0.05% to 0.07%. What was sequenced was naive CD4+ T cells from blood. These TCRs come from a man aged 18 to 29 in good health. Each CDR3 is given with its conserved first and last residue. The order of the fields is D gene, clone size, J gene, V gene, CDR3 protein, CDR3 DNA. D genes are given only for firm matches. Size is stated for part of the rows, as once, few or many counts, or as a class when the clone is expanded.

d_gene: .
abundance: .
j_gene: TRBJ2-3
v_gene: TRBV2
CDR3aa: CASSESTRGGDTQYF
CDR3nt: TGTGCCAGCAGTGAATCGACGCGGGGCGGGGATACGCAGTATTTT

d_gene: TRBD1
abundance: .
j_gene: TRBJ1-2
v_gene: TRBV25-1
CDR3aa: CASSDRQGYDYGYTF
CDR3nt: TGTGCCAGCAGTGACCGACAGGGTTACGACTATGGCTACACCTTC

d_gene: TRBD2
abundance: few
j_gene: TRBJ2-1
v_gene: TRBV4-1
CDR3aa: CASSQVPLGGEQFF
CDR3nt: TGCGCCAGCAGCCAAGTCCCCCTGGGAGGGGAGCAGTTCTTC

d_gene: TRBD1
abundance: few
j_gene: TRBJ2-2
v_gene: TRBV29-1
CDR3aa: CSGRTGLNTGELFF
CDR3nt: TGCAGCGGGAGGACAGGATTAAACACCGGGGAGCTGTTTTTT

d_gene: TRBD2
abundance: .
j_gene: TRBJ2-1
v_gene: TRBV5-1
CDR3aa: CASSLAFLAGYNEQFF
CDR3nt: TGCGCCAGCAGCTTGGCCTTTCTAGCGGGGTACAATGAGCAGTTCTTC

d_gene: .
abundance: .
j_gene: TRBJ2-1
v_gene: TRBV14
CDR3aa: CASSRWGEEVQFF
CDR3nt: TGTGCCAGCAGCCGATGGGGGGAAGAGGTGCAGTTCTTC

d_gene: .
abundance: .
j_gene: TRBJ1-1
v_gene: TRBV10-3
CDR3aa: CATYGGSAFMNTEAFF
CDR3nt: TGTGCCACTTATGGTGGTTCAGCCTTCATGAACACTGAAGCTTTCTTT

d_gene: .
abundance: .
j_gene: TRBJ2-3
v_gene: TRBV10-3
CDR3aa: CAILALGTDTQYF
CDR3nt: TGTGCCATCCTAGCCCTAGGTACAGATACGCAGTATTTT

d_gene: .
abundance: few
j_gene: TRBJ2-2
v_gene: TRBV29-1
CDR3aa: CSVDSQNTGELFF
CDR3nt: TGCAGCGTTGACTCCCAGAACACCGGGGAGCTGTTTTTT

d_gene: .
abundance: .
j_gene: TRBJ2-5
v_gene: TRBV25-1
CDR3aa: CASSRPDFQETQYF
CDR3nt: TGTGCCAGCAGTCGTCCGGACTTCCAAGAGACCCAGTACTTC

d_gene: .
abundance: .
j_gene: TRBJ2-3
v_gene: TRBV18
CDR3aa: CASSPKSTDTQYF
CDR3nt: TGTGCCAGCTCACCCAAAAGCACAGATACGCAGTATTTT

d_gene: .
abundance: .
j_gene: TRBJ2-5
v_gene: TRBV7-3
CDR3aa: CASSLSDAYETQYF
CDR3nt: TGTGCCAGCAGCCTTAGCGACGCCTATGAGACCCAGTACTTC

d_gene: .
abundance: few
j_gene: TRBJ2-6
v_gene: TRBV28
CDR3aa: CASRPKSRGANVLTF
CDR3nt: TGTGCCAGCAGGCCGAAGTCGCGGGGGGCCAACGTCCTGACTTTC

d_gene: TRBD2
abundance: few
j_gene: TRBJ2-7
v_gene: TRBV6-6
CDR3aa: CASSYLAGVSYEQYF
CDR3nt: TGTGCCAGCAGTTACTTAGCGGGAGTTTCCTACGAGCAGTACTTC

d_gene: .
abundance: few
j_gene: TRBJ2-1
v_gene: TRBV14
CDR3aa: CASSSLRTFGNEQFF
CDR3nt: TGTGCCAGCAGCTCCTTGCGGACCTTCGGCAATGAGCAGTTCTTC

d_gene: TRBD2
abundance: .
j_gene: TRBJ2-2
v_gene: TRBV11-2
CDR3aa: CASSKTSGINTGELFF
CDR3nt: TGTGCCAGCAGCAAGACTAGCGGGATTAACACCGGGGAGCTGTTTTTT

d_gene: .
abundance: few
j_gene: TRBJ2-7
v_gene: TRBV6-5
CDR3aa: CASQLERGNRNEQYF
CDR3nt: TGTGCCAGCCAACTGGAACGCGGGAATCGGAACGAGCAGTACTTC

d_gene: .
abundance: once
j_gene: TRBJ2-4
v_gene: TRBV21-1
CDR3aa: CASSARLAVAKNIQYF
CDR3nt: TGTGCCAGCAGCGCCAGACTAGCGGTAGCCAAAAACATTCAGTACTTC

d_gene: TRBD1
abundance: few
j_gene: TRBJ1-1
v_gene: TRBV15
CDR3aa: CATSNFGQANTEAFF
CDR3nt: TGTGCCACCAGCAATTTCGGACAGGCTAACACTGAAGCTTTCTTT

d_gene: TRBD1
abundance: .
j_gene: TRBJ1-2
v_gene: TRBV6-4
CDR3aa: CASSDPRQGDYGYTF
CDR3nt: TGTGCCAGCAGTGACCCTCGACAGGGGGACTATGGCTACACCTTC

d_gene: TRBD2
abundance: few
j_gene: TRBJ2-3
v_gene: TRBV5-1
CDR3aa: CASSLGLAGATQYF
CDR3nt: TGCGCCAGCAGCTTGGGACTAGCGGGAGCTACGCAGTATTTT

d_gene: TRBD2
abundance: .
j_gene: TRBJ2-1
v_gene: TRBV5-4
CDR3aa: CASSLLAGGDEQFF
CDR3nt: TGTGCCAGCAGCTTGCTAGCGGGAGGGGATGAGCAGTTCTTC

d_gene: TRBD1
abundance: .
j_gene: TRBJ2-1
v_gene: TRBV4-2
CDR3aa: CASSYRGSYNEQFF
CDR3nt: TGTGCCAGCAGTTACAGGGGATCCTACAATGAGCAGTTCTTC

d_gene: TRBD2
abundance: .
j_gene: TRBJ2-5
v_gene: TRBV18
CDR3aa: CASSPLIAGGGETQYF
CDR3nt: TGTGCCAGCTCACCACTGATCGCGGGAGGCGGGGAGACCCAGTACTTC